The T cell receptor beta chain described here comes from a study of T-cell reconstitution after alpha-beta-depleted transplantation in children. Preparation of the TCRbeta library involved a method that used unique molecular identifiers. TCRdb re-derived calls from the PCR reads in MiXCR, one entry per CDR3 protein. The sample shows around 700,000 distinct CDR3 sequences, around 13% of them seen only once. This clonotype was counted between two and nine times. This CDR3 is 17 amino acids long. V was clipped by 2 bases and J by 4 bases, with 24 bases between them. CDR1 and CDR2 from the germline V gene are DFQATT and SNEGSKA (reference sequence).

The origin of this receptor is a girl aged 2-10 years with congenital amegakaryocytic thrombocytopenia, due to receive a stem cell transplant. The rearrangement uses TRBV20-1 and TRBJ2-7; D is possibly TRBD2 (6 bases). This material consisted of PBMCs, taken before TCRalphabeta/CD19-depleted stem cell transplant. The CDR3 bases are TGCAGTGCTAGAATCCCCGGTTGGAGGGCCTCGGGATACGAGCAGTACTTC. Its protein is CSARIPGWRASGYEQYF.